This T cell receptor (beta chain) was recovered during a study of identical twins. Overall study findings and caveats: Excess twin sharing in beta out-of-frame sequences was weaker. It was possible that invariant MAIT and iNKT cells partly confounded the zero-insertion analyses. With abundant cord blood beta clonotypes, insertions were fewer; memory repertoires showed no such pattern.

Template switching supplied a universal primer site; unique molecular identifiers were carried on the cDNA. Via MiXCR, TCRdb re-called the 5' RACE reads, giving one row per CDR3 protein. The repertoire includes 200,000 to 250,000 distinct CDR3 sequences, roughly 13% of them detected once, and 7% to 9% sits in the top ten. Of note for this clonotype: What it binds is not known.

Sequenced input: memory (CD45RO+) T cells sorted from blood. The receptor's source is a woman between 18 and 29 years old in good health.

CDR3 in DNA: TGTGCCAGCAGCGCGGAGGGGACTGGCTACACCTTC. Its translation: CASSAEGTGYTF. The gene calls are TRBV11-2 and TRBJ1-2, with D perhaps matching TRBD1 (5 bases). CDR3 length: 12 residues. The germline V and J ends were trimmed by 5 bases and 7 bases, with 11 bases remaining between them. Germline values: CDR1 SGHAT, CDR2 FQNNGV.